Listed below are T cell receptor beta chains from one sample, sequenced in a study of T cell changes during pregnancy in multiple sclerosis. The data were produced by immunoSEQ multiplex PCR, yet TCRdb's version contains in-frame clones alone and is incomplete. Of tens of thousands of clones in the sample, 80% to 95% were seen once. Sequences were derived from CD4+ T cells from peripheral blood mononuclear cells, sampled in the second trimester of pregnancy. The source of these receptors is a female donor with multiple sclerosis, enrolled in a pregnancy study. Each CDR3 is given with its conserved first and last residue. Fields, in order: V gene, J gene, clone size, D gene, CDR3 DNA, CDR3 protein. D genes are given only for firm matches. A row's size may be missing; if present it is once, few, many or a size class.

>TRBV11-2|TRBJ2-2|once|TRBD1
TGTGCCAGCAGCTTGACAGGGGTTTACACCGGGGAGCTGTTTTTT
CASSLTGVYTGELFF
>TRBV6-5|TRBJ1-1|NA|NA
TGTGCCAGCAGTTACGGCATGAACACTGAAGCTTTCTTT
CASSYGMNTEAFF
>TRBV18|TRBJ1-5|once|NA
TGTGCCAGCTCCCCCGACAGAAACAGCAATCAGCCCCAGCATTTT
CASSPDRNSNQPQHF
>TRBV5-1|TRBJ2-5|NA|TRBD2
TGCGCCAGCAGCTTGGGCGGGGGGACGTACCAAGAGACCCAGTACTTC
CASSLGGGTYQETQYF
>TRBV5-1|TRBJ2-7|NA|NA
TGCGCCAGCAGCCCTTCCAGGGTCTCGTGGTACGAGCAGTACTTC
CASSPSRVSWYEQYF
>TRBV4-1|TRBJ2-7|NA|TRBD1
TGCGCCAGCAGCCAAGTGGACAGGGGGCCCGAGCAGTACTTC
CASSQVDRGPEQYF
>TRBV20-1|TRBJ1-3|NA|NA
TGCAGTGCTAGCATTGGAAACACCATATATTTT
CSASIGNTIYF
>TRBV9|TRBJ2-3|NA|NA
TGTGCCAGCAGCCCACGCCTCCCGGGGGATACGCAGTATTTT
CASSPRLPGDTQYF
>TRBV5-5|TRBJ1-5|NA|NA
TGTGCCAGCAGCTTGTTCCCAGGGCACAATCAGCCCCAGCATTTT
CASSLFPGHNQPQHF
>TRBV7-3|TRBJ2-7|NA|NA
TGTGCCAGCAGCTTAGCCCTTGGGGGCGATGAAGCCTACGAGCAGTACTTC
CASSLALGGDEAYEQYF
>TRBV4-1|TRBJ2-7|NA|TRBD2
TGCGCCAGCAGCCAAAACCTAGCGGGGGGGCTCTACGAGCAGTACTTC
CASSQNLAGGLYEQYF
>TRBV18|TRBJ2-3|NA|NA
TGTGCCAGCTCACTTAAACAGGGTGCGAGCACAGATACGCAGTATTTT
CASSLKQGASTDTQYF
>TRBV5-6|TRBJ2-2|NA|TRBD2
TGTGCCAGCAGCGCAGCGGGGACCGGGGAGCTGTTTTTT
CASSAAGTGELFF
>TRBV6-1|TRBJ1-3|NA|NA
TGTGCCAGCAGTGTTGGGAGTGCCGGAAACACCATATATTTT
CASSVGSAGNTIYF
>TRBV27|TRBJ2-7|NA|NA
TGTGCCAGCAGTTTATTTGGGGGGGCAGGGGCGGGCGAGCAGTACTTC
CASSLFGGAGAGEQYF
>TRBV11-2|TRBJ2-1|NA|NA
TGTGCCAGCCTTCGTATCAGGGGAGCAAGCTCCTACAATGAGCAGTTCTTC
CASLRIRGASSYNEQFF
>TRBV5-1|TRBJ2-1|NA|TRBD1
TGCGCCAGCAGTCTAGTCCGGGACAGCTCCTACAATGAGCAGTTCTTC
CASSLVRDSSYNEQFF
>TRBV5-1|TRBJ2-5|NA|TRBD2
TGCGCCAGCGCTCTCAATCGCGGGGGGATCCAAGAGACCCAGTACTTC
CASALNRGGIQETQYF
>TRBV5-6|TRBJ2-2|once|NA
TGTGCCAGCAGCTTAAGACCGGCGGGCACCGGGGAGCTGTTTTTT
CASSLRPAGTGELFF
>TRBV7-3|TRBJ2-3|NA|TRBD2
TGTGCCAGCAGCTTAACCCCCCAGCGGGGAGATACGCAGTATTTT
CASSLTPQRGDTQYF
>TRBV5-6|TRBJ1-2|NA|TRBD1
TGTGCCAGCAGCATGACAGGGGGGGACTATGGCTACACCTTC
CASSMTGGDYGYTF
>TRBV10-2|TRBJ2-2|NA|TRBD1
TGCGCCAGCCGGGACAGGGTAATGGTCGGGGAGCTGTTTTTT
CASRDRVMVGELFF
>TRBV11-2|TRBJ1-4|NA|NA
TGTGCCAGCAGCTCACTCCAGGGGAAGAGGACTACTAATGAAAAACTGTTTTTT
CASSSLQGKRTTNEKLFF
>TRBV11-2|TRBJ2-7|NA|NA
TGTGCCAGCAGCCCCATAAGGGGGGGGCGGGGGTCCTACGAGCAGTACTTC
CASSPIRGGRGSYEQYF
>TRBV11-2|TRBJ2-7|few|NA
TGTGCCAGCAGCTTAGTTCACTACGAGCAGTACTTC
CASSLVHYEQYF
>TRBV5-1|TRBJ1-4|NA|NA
TGCGCCAGCAGCTTGGTAGGGGGTACTAATGAAAAACTGTTTTTT
CASSLVGGTNEKLFF
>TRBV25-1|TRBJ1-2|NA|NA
TGTGCCAGCAGTGATATTGGGCGAAGTGGCTACACCTTC
CASSDIGRSGYTF